This T cell receptor (beta chain) appears in the sequencing data of a study of T cells expressing NK-cell markers. With the 5' RACE reads reprocessed, TCRdb shows one record per CDR3 protein and no DNA. The repertoire table contains roughly 420,000 distinct CDR3 sequences. This CDR3 has 14 residues. Germline CDR1 and CDR2: LGHNA and YNFKEQ. Sequencing input: blood T cells: a sorted CD56 or NKG2C T cell subset, CD4+ or CD8+ T cells, or bulk PBMC T cells (not recorded which). The chain combines TRBV4-2 with TRBJ2-7; the D call of TRBD1 rests on TCRdb alone, since no DNA is present to check it. The TCR sequence derives from a woman aged 18 to 75 in good health. CDR3 residues: CASSLQTGGYEQYF.